One and the same sample provided the 9 T cell receptor beta chains below, sequenced in a study of T cell repertoires in cytomegalovirus infection. TCRdb analysed the reads with MiXCR anew, one entry per CDR3 protein. The data hold 150,000 to 200,000 distinct CDR3 sequences, with roughly 9.8% observed a single time. The sample consisted of PBMCs. Receptors were obtained from a human donor in good health (CMV status not recorded). Some clones in this sample may be carry-over from other donors' samples.

This clonotype was counted at least ten times. The chain carries TRBV10-3 and TRBJ1-1; D is possibly TRBD1 (6 bases). The CDR3 consists of 12 residues. Germline V lookup: CDR1 ENHRY, CDR2 SYGVKD. V was pared by 4 bases and J by 10 bases, with 13 bases between. The CDR3 spells CAISGQGQGAFF. CDR3 coding DNA: TGTGCCATCAGTGGTCAGGGGCAGGGAGCTTTCTTT.

This clonotype has at least ten counts. This chain uses TRBV5-5 with TRBJ1-1, with D possibly being TRBD1 (5 bases). Trimming stripped 4 bases from V and 0 bases from J, with 13 bases between. This CDR3 contains 15 residues. Germline V gives CDR1 SGHKS, CDR2 YYEKEE (reference sequence). The CDR3 spells CASSPGHSLNTEAFF. CDR3 DNA sequence: TGTGCCAGCAGCCCAGGACACTCCCTGAACACTGAAGCTTTCTTT.

Ten or more counts support this clonotype. The V gene is TRBV7-2, the J gene TRBJ2-5; D may correspond to TRBD1 or TRBD2 (5 bases each). Germline values: CDR1 SGHTA, CDR2 FQGNSA. V dropped 5 bases and J dropped 5 bases, with 12 bases sitting between them. The CDR3 has 13 amino acids. In DNA, the CDR3 is TGTGCCAGCAGCGAGGGACGGAGGGAGACCCAGTACTTC. It codes for CASSEGRRETQYF.

There are a few counts of this clonotype. The chain combines TRBV20-1 with TRBJ1-6; TRBD1 aligns across 8 bases. The V segment lost 4 bases and the J segment 10 bases; nucleotides outside the gene matches: 12. The CDR3 loop spans 15 amino acids. The V gene's germline CDR1 is DFQATT and CDR2 SNEGSKA (reference sequence). CDR3 sequence: CSAKETGTGTSPLHF. The CDR3 DNA reads as TGCAGTGCTAAAGAAACCGGGACAGGTACCTCACCCCTCCACTTT.

This clonotype showed up many times. The chain links TRBV4-3 to TRBJ2-7, with D hard to call. Germline loops: CDR1 LGHNA, CDR2 YSLEER. V was shortened by 6 bases and J by 0 bases, with 15 bases between the two germline ends. The CDR3 runs 15 residues. The CDR3 reads CASSPNWGSSYEQYF. The CDR3 bases are TGCGCCAGCAGTCCCAACTGGGGAAGCTCCTACGAGCAGTACTTC.

The rearrangement links TRBV5-1 to TRBJ2-1, with a tentative D call TRBD2 (5 bases). Trimming took off 0 bases at V and 10 bases at J, with 8 bases between the two ends. The CDR3 has 12 residues. In germline, CDR1 is SGHRS, CDR2 YFSETQ. In DNA, the CDR3 is TGCGCCAGCAGCTTGGAAGGAGGAGAGCAGTTCTTC. Its protein product is CASSLEGGEQFF.

This clonotype came up a few times. V is TRBV6-2 or TRBV6-3 and J is TRBJ1-2; weak D call: TRBD1 (5 bases). CDR1 is MNHEY and CDR2 is SVGEGT in the germline V gene. CDR3 length: 14 residues. The V end was cut by 6 bases, the J end by 3 bases, with 14 bases between. The CDR3 loop is CASSQQGVYYGYTF. The CDR3 DNA reads TGTGCCAGCAGCCAGCAGGGTGTCTACTATGGCTACACCTTC.

About this clonotype itself: This sequence may be a read error, since a much larger clone differs from it by one base. The chain is built from TRBV4-1 and TRBJ2-7, with 7 nucleotides matching TRBD1. Per the germline V gene, CDR1 is MGHRA and CDR2 is YSYEKL. CDR3 length equals 15 residues. V lost 0 bases, J lost 2 bases, and 4 bases stayed unmatched. DNA of the CDR3: TGCGCCAGCAGCCAAGAATGGGACAGACCCTACGAGCAGTACGTC. As protein: CASSQEWDRPYEQYV.

This clonotype occurred many times. The J gene is TRBJ2-1, the V gene TRBV11-2, with D tentatively TRBD1 or TRBD2 (6 bases each). Germline lookup yields CDR1 SGHAT and CDR2 FQNNGV. V lost 4 bases to trimming and J lost 8 bases, with 18 bases between them. The CDR3 runs to 15 residues. The CDR3 here is CASSSLGGTLHEQFF. Written as DNA, the CDR3 is TGTGCCAGCAGCTCGCTAGGGGGGACACTTCATGAGCAGTTCTTC.